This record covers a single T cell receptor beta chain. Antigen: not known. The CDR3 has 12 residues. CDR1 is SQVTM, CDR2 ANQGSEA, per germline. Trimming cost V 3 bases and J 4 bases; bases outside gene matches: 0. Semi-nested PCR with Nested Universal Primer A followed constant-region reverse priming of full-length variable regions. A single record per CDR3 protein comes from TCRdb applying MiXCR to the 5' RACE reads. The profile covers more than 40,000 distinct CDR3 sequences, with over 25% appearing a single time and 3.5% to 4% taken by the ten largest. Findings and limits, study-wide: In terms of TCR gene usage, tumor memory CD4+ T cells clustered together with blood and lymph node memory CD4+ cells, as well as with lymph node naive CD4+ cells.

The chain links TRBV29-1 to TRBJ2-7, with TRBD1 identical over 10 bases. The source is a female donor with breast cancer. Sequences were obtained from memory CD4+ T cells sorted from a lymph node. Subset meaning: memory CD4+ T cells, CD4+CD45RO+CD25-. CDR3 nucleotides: TGCAGCGTTGAGGGACAGGGGTACGAGCAGTACTTC. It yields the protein CSVEGQGYEQYF.